The 9 T cell receptor beta chains below all came from one sample that was sequenced in a study of T cell repertoires in cytomegalovirus infection. TCRdb fed the reads into MiXCR, producing one record per CDR3 protein. The data contain a few hundred thousand distinct CDR3 sequences, around two fifths of them singletons. These TCRs' antigens remain unknown. Sequencing was performed on cultured PBMCs, taken from culture after CMV antigen stimulation. The receptors stem from a human donor in good health (CMV status not recorded). Some clones in this sample may be carry-over from other donors' samples.

The rearrangement links TRBV12-3 or TRBV12-4 to TRBJ2-5, with D possibly being TRBD1 or TRBD2 (6 bases each). Trimming removed 6 bases at V and 1 base at J, with 15 bases between. This CDR3 comprises 15 residues. CDR3 amino acids: CASSLGGLSQETQYF. The CDR3 region has the DNA TGTGCCAGCAGCCTGGGGGGCCTCTCCCAAGAGACCCAGTACTTC.

This clonotype was recorded a few times. Compared with germline, one end of the junction differs, possibly owing to a read error. The V gene is TRBV7-2, the J gene TRBJ2-7; 9 nucleotides agree with TRBD2. CDR3 length equals 14 residues. Germline values: CDR1 SGHTA, CDR2 FQGNSA. The DNA for the CDR3 is TGTGCCAGCAGATTAGCGGGGGCGGGGGGCGAGCAGTACTTC. Translation: CASRLAGAGGEQYF.

The V call is TRBV12-3 or TRBV12-4, the J call TRBJ1-2; possible D gene TRBD1, 6 bases. Trimming pared 3 bases from V and 8 bases from J, leaving 10 bases between. The CDR3 loop spans 12 amino acids. This chain's CDR3 is CASSFYQGGYTF. The CDR3 nucleotides are TGTGCCAGCAGTTTCTACCAGGGGGGCTACACCTTC.

The chain couples TRBV6-5 to TRBJ1-1; D unclear. Germline CDR1 MNHEY, CDR2 SVGAGI. V lost 0 bases, J lost 11 bases, and 16 bases lay in between. The CDR3 length is 14 residues. CDR3 bases: TGTGCCAGCAGTTACTCGGCGGTGGCCCGGCGGGCTTTCTTT. This translates into CASSYSAVARRAFF.

There are a few counts of this clonotype. This chain links TRBV7-6 with TRBJ1-4; tentative D call: TRBD1 (6 bases). CDR1 SGHVS and CDR2 FNYEAQ come from the germline V gene. This CDR3 has 15 residues. V was pared by 5 bases and J by 5 bases, with 15 bases between. CDR3 DNA: TGTGCCAGCAGCGAAGAGGGGGGTATGAATGAAAAACTGTTTTTT. Translated, it gives CASSEEGGMNEKLFF.

The gene calls are TRBV5-1 and TRBJ2-1, with D uncertain. The CDR3 spans 16 residues. The V gene's germline CDR1 is SGHRS and CDR2 YFSETQ. Trimming cost V 4 bases and J 0 bases, with 14 bases left between them. The CDR3, as DNA: TGCGCCAGCAGCCAGCTGACAACGGTCTCCTACAATGAGCAGTTCTTC. Translated: CASSQLTTVSYNEQFF.

This clonotype was seen at least ten times. DNA of the CDR3: TGTGCCAGCAGCCCTAGGTCTGGGGCCAACGTCCTGACTTTC. Translation: CASSPRSGANVLTF. This chain uses TRBV7-8 with TRBJ2-6; the D is unclear. CDR1 and CDR2 from the germline V gene are SGHVS and FQNEAQ. V lost 5 bases and J 1 base, leaving 6 bases between the germline ends. The CDR3 loop spans 14 amino acids.

The chain is built from TRBV29-1 and TRBJ2-1, with D perhaps assigned TRBD1 or TRBD2 (5 bases each). The CDR3 contains 16 residues. V was pared by 6 bases and J by 6 bases, with 24 bases between. Germline-derived CDR1 and CDR2 are SQVTM and ANQGSEA. The CDR3 sequence: CSVAYLKGGTGNEQFF. In DNA, the CDR3 is TGCAGCGTCGCCTACCTTAAAGGTGGGACGGGCAATGAGCAGTTCTTC.

CDR3 residues: CSARDRLAGRETQYF. CDR3 nucleotide sequence: TGCAGTGCTAGAGATAGACTAGCGGGAAGAGAGACCCAGTACTTC. V gene TRBV20-1 combines with J gene TRBJ2-5; TRBD2 matches 11 bases. The V gene end was trimmed by 0 bases and the J gene end by 4 bases; junction bases not matched to a gene: 4. From germline, CDR1 is DFQATT and CDR2 SNEGSKA (reference sequence). The CDR3 is 15 residues long.